The rows below give T cell receptor beta chains drawn from one sample of a study of response to subunit inactivated influenza vaccine. TCRdb processed the RT-PCR reads anew with MiXCR; each CDR3 protein has one entry. The sample yields over 400,000 distinct CDR3 sequences, roughly 9.7% seen once. Material: PBMCs from blood, obtained more than 35 days after vaccination. These receptors all come from a man aged 45 to 65 who received an inactivated influenza vaccine. CDR3s include the opening cysteine and the closing phenylalanine or tryptophan. D genes are given only for firm matches. Only some rows state a clone size, as once, few, many or a class for expanded clones.

V	J	D	size	length	DNA	CDR3
TRBV12-3/TRBV12-4	TRBJ2-7	-	many	14	TGTGCCAGCGCTAGGGGGGAATCCTCCTACGAGCAGTACTTC	CASARGESSYEQYF
TRBV5-6	TRBJ1-1	-	-	13	TGTGCCAGCAGCAACCAGGGAGGCACTGAAGCTTTCTTT	CASSNQGGTEAFF
TRBV5-1	TRBJ2-3	TRBD2	many	15	TGCGCCAGCAGCTCCTTGACTAGCGAGACAGATACGCAGTATTTT	CASSSLTSETDTQYF
TRBV10-3	TRBJ1-3	TRBD1	few	15	TGTGCCATCAGCCCCGGACAGGCCCGCGGAAACACCATATATTTT	CAISPGQARGNTIYF
TRBV7-2	TRBJ1-5	-	few	15	TGTGCCAGCAGCAGTGACCAGGGAAGCAATCAGCCCCAGCATTTT	CASSSDQGSNQPQHF
TRBV7-8	TRBJ1-5	-	-	15	TGTGCCAGCAGCCCCCGGGGGGGCAGAAATCATCCCCAGCATTTT	CASSPRGGRNHPQHF
TRBV28	TRBJ1-1	-	few	13	TGTGCCAGCAGTAAGCTAAAGAACACTGAAGCTTTCTTT	CASSKLKNTEAFF
TRBV29-1	TRBJ1-2	-	many	13	TGCAGCGTTACAGGGCTACCCGGAGAGGGCTACACCTTC	CSVTGLPGEGYTF
TRBV5-1	TRBJ2-6	-	-	18	TGCGCCAGCAGCCCAGGAGGGGGCTCTTTCTCTGGGGCCAACGTCCTGACTTTC	CASSPGGGSFSGANVLTF
TRBV12-3/TRBV12-4	TRBJ2-5	TRBD2	many	15	TGTGCCAGCACCTTCGGGGGGTATAACCAAGAGACCCAGTACTTC	CASTFGGYNQETQYF
TRBV29-1	TRBJ2-7	-	-	11	TGCAGCTATACACAGGGTGTTGGGCAGTACTTC	CSYTQGVGQYF
TRBV15	TRBJ2-1	-	few	15	TGTGCCACCAGCAGAGATAGACAGGCGAGCAATGAGCAGTTCTTC	CATSRDRQASNEQFF